The source of this T cell receptor (beta chain) is a study of blood T cell repertoires in COVID-19. At the level of the study: The United States, Italy and Spain were the sources of the acute and convalescent COVID-19 samples.

Per the original data handling: Scientists estimated how many nucleated cells there were by amplifying reference gene primers. Here immunoSEQ multiplex PCR was the method, and the copy in TCRdb shows in-frame clones only, minus some. D and trimming were read from the DNA, whereas the V and J calls and clone size are those reported in that table. The sample lists about 130,000 clones, 75% to 90% occurring once. Germline V gene lookup returns CDR1 LNHDA and CDR2 SQIVND (reference sequence). The CDR3 is 14 residues long. V lost 7 bases to trimming and J lost 6 bases; unmatched junction nucleotides: 4. V usage is TRBV19 and J usage is TRBJ2-2, with TRBD1 matching 11 bases. The receptor's source is a human donor in a cohort sampled during active COVID-19. Sample: peripheral blood. CDR3 residues: CASIGTGGPGELFF. DNA of the CDR3: TGTGCCAGTATTGGGACAGGGGGGCCCGGGGAGCTGTTTTTT.